The 6 T cell receptor beta chains reported below all come from one sample, sequenced in a study of shared clonotypes between healthy human individuals. Generated by immunoSEQ multiplex PCR, the TCRdb table keeps only in-frame clones and is missing some. This table has about 230,000 clones, approximately 65% appearing once. Sequencing was performed on memory CD4+ T cells sorted from blood. Subset specified: CD45RA-negative fraction. The receptors originated from a man aged 25 to 40 in good health.

The rearrangement links TRBV29-1 to TRBJ2-7; 10 positions match TRBD1. The CDR3 has 14 amino acids. V trimming: 6 bases; J trimming: 7 bases; junction bases outside the gene matches: 12. Per the germline V gene, CDR1 is SQVTM and CDR2 is ANQGSEA. CDR3 bases: TGCAGCGTGGATTTAGGGACAGGGGCGTGGGAGCAGTACTTC. Amino acids: CSVDLGTGAWEQYF.

The sample holds many counts of this clone. The chain uses TRBV7-9 and TRBJ2-7; D remains unclear. Trimming removed 4 bases at V and 0 bases at J, with 7 bases between. The CDR3 spans 13 residues. The V gene's germline CDR1 is SEHNR and CDR2 FQNEAQ (reference sequence). In DNA form, the CDR3 reads TGTGCCAGCAGCTCTACCCACTCCTACGAGCAGTACTTC. Residues: CASSSTHSYEQYF.

V gene TRBV11-3 combines with J gene TRBJ2-3; 7 bases are shared with TRBD2. The CDR3 extends over 15 amino acids. CDR1 SGHNT and CDR2 YENEEA come from the germline V gene. V was clipped by 3 bases and J by 0 bases; unmatched bases: 3. CDR3 amino acids: CASSFDSGSTDTQYF. The DNA of the CDR3 is TGTGCCAGCAGCTTTGATAGCGGGAGCACAGATACGCAGTATTTT.

The V gene is TRBV19, the J gene TRBJ2-4; 10 bases map to TRBD2. V shed 3 bases and J 12 bases; nucleotides not matched to a gene: 8. Germline lookup yields CDR1 LNHDA and CDR2 SQIVND (reference sequence). CDR3 length equals 14 residues. The CDR3 DNA reads as TGTGCCAGTAGTATGGAACTAGCGGGGATCAATCAGTACTTC. This sequence encodes CASSMELAGINQYF. Together with reference TRBV19 and TRBJ2-4, the CDR3 gives the full variable domain: DGGITQSPKYLFRKEGQNVTLSCEQNLNHDAMYWYRQDPGQGLRLIYYSQIVNDFQKGDIAEGYSVSREKKESFPLTVTSAQKNPTAFYLCASSMELAGINQYFGAGTRLSVL.

This clone turned up a few times. J is TRBJ1-5 and V is TRBV19, with unresolved D. CDR1 and CDR2 (germline): LNHDA, SQIVND (reference sequence). V was clipped by 3 bases and J by 4 bases, with 4 bases between them. The CDR3 is 12 amino acids. CDR3 sequence: CASSMLNQPQHF. For the CDR3, the DNA is TGTGCCAGTAGTATGTTAAATCAGCCCCAGCATTTT.

As concerns this clone: Other DNA sequences in the sample encode the same CDR3. The rearrangement uses TRBV5-5 and TRBJ1-5; D is perhaps TRBD1 (5 bases). V lost 0 bases and J 2 bases, leaving 12 bases between the germline ends. CDR3 length: 16 residues. Per the germline V gene, CDR1 is SGHKS and CDR2 is YYEKEE (reference sequence). This chain's CDR3 is CASSLVGGRGNQPQHF. In DNA form, the CDR3 reads TGTGCCAGCAGCTTGGTTGGGGGTCGGGGCAATCAGCCCCAGCATTTT.